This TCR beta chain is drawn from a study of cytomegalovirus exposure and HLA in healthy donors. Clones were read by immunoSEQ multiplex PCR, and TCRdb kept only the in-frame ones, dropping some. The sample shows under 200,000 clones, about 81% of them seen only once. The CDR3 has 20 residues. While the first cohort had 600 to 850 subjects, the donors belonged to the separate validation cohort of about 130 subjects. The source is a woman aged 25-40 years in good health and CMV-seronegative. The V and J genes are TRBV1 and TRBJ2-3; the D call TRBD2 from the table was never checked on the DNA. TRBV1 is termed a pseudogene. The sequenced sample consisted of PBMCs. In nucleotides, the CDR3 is TGCACCACGCTTTATCCCTTCCCACTAGCGGGGGGCGACCGCACAGATACGCAGTATTTT. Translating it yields CTTLYPFPLAGGDRTDTQYF.